Sequencing of this T cell receptor beta chain was carried out in a study of early T cells in non-severe SARS-CoV-2 infection. Via MiXCR, TCRdb re-called the 5' RACE reads, giving one row per CDR3 protein. This table has 70,000 to 95,000 distinct CDR3 sequences, around 14% appearing once. This clonotype was counted only a few times. What it binds is unknown. Study-wide findings and caveats: VDJdb-based annotation leaned toward anti-spike CD8 responses and missed private and CD4 specificities.

This TCR was sampled from an adult who was a healthcare worker with PCR-confirmed SARS-CoV-2 infection or an uninfected control (not recorded which). Sequencing was carried out using whole blood.

The CDR3 coding sequence is TGTGCCAGCAGTGTAGTCGGCCTCAGGGAGACCCAGTACTTC. This codes for CASSVVGLRETQYF. The V gene is TRBV2, the J gene TRBJ2-5; no clear D gene. Deletions cut 4 bases from V and 5 bases from J, with 14 bases between. The germline CDR1 and CDR2 sequences are SNHLY and FYNNEI. The CDR3 has 14 residues. The variable domain in full, with the rest retrieved from reference TRBV2 and TRBJ2-5, is EPEVTQTPSHQVTQMGQEVILRCVPISNHLYFYWYRQILGQKVEFLVSFYNNEISEKSEIFDDQFSVERPDGSNFTLKIRSTKLEDSAMYFCASSVVGLRETQYFGPGTRLLVL.